This T cell receptor beta chain was documented in a study of beta chain features in type 1 diabetes. Study as a whole: Cell yields, age and gender were similar between patients and healthy donors. Study-level points and caveats: The study found moderately but significantly shorter TCRB CDR3s in all four CD4+ subsets of Type 1 diabetes patients.

Expressed TCRB transcripts were sequenced, since all the RNA that had been isolated was reverse transcribed. The assay was immunoSEQ multiplex PCR, and TCRdb's table has in-frame clones only and misses some. The table lists about 710,000 clones, over 12% of them singletons, with just under 0.04% in the top ten. From germline, CDR1 is GTSNPN and CDR2 SVGIG (reference sequence). The CDR3 covers 14 residues. V shed 4 bases and J shed 8 bases, with 20 bases lying between them. This clone has just a few counts. Its antigen is undetermined. Sorted CD4+ subsets: naive, central memory, regulatory, stem cell-like memory (CD45RO/CCR7/CD25/CD127/CD95/CD27 panel).

The clonotype was recovered from a man younger than 35 with type 1 diabetes. The V gene is TRBV30, the J gene TRBJ1-2; D is possibly TRBD1 (5 bases). The sample was naive CD4+ T cells from blood. CDR3: CAWKSDSVPGGYTF. The CDR3 nucleotides are TGTGCCTGGAAGTCAGACAGCGTTCCGGGAGGCTACACCTTC.